The T cell receptor beta chain described here comes from a study of blood T cells in healthy people across ages. Study at large: Per every two T cells, about one barcoded beta molecule was captured by template switching.

It was with a sample-barcoded 5' primer and a J-beta primer mix that a second PCR of roughly 6 to 12 cycles was run. TCRdb fed the 5' RACE reads into MiXCR, producing one record per CDR3 protein. This sample has about 1.1 million distinct CDR3 sequences, with 35% to 45% found just once. Note on this clonotype: Its target is not known. An end of the junction differs from the germline gene, which may be a read error.

Extraction yielded at least 6 micrograms of total RNA per sample. Notes on the study in general: Naive T cell percentage by flow cytometry tracked strongly with beta diversity. Diversity figures based on one million T cells were deemed too low.

This CDR3 is built from 12 residues. Germline CDR1 reads LGHDT; CDR2 reads YNNKEL (reference sequence). The TCR sequence derives from a man younger than 35 in good health. The sequenced material came from blood. This sequence joins TRBV3-1 and TRBJ1-5; D unresolved. Here the CDR3 DNA reads TGTGCCATCAGCCAAGGTCGACAGCCCCAGCATTTT. It encodes CAISQGRQPQHF.